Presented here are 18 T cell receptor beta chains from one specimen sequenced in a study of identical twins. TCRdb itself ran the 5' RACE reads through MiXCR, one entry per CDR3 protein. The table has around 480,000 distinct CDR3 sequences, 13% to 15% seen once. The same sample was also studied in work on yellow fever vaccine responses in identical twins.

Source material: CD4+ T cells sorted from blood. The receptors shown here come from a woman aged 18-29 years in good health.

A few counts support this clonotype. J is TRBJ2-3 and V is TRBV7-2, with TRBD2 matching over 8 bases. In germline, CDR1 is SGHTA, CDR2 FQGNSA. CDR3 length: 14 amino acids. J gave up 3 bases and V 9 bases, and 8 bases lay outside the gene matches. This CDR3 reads CARQAGGVTDTQYF. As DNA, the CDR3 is TGTGCCAGACAGGCGGGGGGAGTTACAGATACGCAGTATTTT.

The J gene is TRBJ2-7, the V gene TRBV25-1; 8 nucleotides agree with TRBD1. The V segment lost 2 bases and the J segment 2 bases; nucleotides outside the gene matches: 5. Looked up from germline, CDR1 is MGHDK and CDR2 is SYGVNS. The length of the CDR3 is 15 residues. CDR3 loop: CASSEQGAVPYEQYF. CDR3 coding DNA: TGTGCCAGCAGTGAACAGGGGGCTGTTCCCTACGAGCAGTACTTC.

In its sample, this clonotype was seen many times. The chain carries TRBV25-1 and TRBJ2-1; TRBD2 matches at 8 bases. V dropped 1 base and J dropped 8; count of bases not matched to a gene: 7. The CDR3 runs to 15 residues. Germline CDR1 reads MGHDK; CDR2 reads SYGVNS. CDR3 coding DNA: TGTGCCAGCAGTGAATCCGGGACTAGTTATGATGAGCAGTTCTTC. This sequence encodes CASSESGTSYDEQFF.

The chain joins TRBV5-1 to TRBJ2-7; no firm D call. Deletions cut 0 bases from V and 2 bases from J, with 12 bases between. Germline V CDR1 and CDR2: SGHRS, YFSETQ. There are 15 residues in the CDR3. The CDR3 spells CASSLGPRVPYEQYF. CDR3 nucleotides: TGCGCCAGCAGCTTGGGACCCCGGGTTCCCTACGAGCAGTACTTC. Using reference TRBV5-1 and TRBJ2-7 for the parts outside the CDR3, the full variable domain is KAGVTQTPRYLIKTRGQQVTLSCSPISGHRSVSWYQQTPGQGLQFLFEYFSETQRNKGNFPGRFSGRQFSNSRSEMNVSTLELGDSALYLCASSLGPRVPYEQYFGPGTRLTVT.

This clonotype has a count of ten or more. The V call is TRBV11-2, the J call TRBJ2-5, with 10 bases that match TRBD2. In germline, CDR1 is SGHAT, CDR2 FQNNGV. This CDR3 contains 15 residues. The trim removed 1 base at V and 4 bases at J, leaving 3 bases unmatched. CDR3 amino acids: CASSLASGSRETQYF. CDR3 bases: TGTGCCAGCAGCTTAGCTAGCGGGAGCAGAGAGACCCAGTACTTC.

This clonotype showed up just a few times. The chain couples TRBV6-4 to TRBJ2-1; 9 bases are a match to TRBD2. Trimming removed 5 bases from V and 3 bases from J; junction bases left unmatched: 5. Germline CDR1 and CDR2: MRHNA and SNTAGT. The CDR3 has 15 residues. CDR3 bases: TGTGCCAGCAGTCTTTTAGCGGGGGACTACAATGAGCAGTTCTTC. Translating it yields CASSLLAGDYNEQFF.

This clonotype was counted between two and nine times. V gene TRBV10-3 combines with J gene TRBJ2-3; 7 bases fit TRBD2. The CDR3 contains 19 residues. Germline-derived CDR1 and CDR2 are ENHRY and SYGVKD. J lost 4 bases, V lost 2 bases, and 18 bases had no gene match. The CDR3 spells CAISEPRAGDRQYPDTQYF. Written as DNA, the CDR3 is TGTGCCATCAGTGAGCCTAGGGCGGGGGATCGCCAGTACCCAGATACGCAGTATTTT.

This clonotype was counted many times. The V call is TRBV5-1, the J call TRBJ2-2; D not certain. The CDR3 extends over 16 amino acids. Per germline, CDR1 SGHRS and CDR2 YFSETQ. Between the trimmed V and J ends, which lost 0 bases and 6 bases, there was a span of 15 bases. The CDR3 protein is CASSLAPSVGAGELFF. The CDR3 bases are TGCGCCAGCAGCTTGGCCCCTAGTGTCGGCGCCGGGGAGCTGTTTTTT.

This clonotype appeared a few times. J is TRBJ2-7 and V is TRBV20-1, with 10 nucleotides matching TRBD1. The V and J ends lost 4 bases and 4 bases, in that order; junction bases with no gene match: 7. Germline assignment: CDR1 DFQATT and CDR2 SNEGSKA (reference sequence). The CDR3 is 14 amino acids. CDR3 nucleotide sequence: TGCAGTGCTATGACAGGGGGCGACCCTTACGAGCAGTACTTC. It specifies CSAMTGGDPYEQYF.

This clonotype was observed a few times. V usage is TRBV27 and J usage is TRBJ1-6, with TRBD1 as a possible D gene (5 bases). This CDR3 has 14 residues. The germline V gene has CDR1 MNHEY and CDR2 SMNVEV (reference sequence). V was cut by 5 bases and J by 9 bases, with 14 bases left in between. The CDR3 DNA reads TGTGCCAGCAGTACCCCAGGGATGGGTTCACCCCTCCACTTT. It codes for CASSTPGMGSPLHF.

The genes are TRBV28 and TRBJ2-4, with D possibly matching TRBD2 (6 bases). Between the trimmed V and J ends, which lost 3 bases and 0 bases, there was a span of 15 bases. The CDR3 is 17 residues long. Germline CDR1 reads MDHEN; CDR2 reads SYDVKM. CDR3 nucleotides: TGTGCCAGCAGTTTCGGCGGGGTGGGACTAGCCAAAAACATTCAGTACTTC. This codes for CASSFGGVGLAKNIQYF.

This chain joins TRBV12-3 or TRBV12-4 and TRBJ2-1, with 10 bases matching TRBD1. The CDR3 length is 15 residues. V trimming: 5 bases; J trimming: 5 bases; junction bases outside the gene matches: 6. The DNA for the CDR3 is TGTGCCAGCAGTCTTGGGACAGGGGAGAACAATGAGCAGTTCTTC. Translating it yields CASSLGTGENNEQFF.

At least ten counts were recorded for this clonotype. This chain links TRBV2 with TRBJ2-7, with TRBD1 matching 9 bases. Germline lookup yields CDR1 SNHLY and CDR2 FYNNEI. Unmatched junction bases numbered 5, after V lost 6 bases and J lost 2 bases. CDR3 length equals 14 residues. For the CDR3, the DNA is TGTGCCAGCAGCCCGGGACAGGGAGCCTACGAGCAGTACTTC. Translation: CASSPGQGAYEQYF.

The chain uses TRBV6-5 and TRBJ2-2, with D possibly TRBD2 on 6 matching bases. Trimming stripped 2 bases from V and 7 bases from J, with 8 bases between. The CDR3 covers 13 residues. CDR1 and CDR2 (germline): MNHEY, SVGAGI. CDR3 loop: CASSYGGGGELFF. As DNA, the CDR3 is TGTGCCAGCAGTTACGGGGGAGGCGGGGAGCTGTTTTTT.

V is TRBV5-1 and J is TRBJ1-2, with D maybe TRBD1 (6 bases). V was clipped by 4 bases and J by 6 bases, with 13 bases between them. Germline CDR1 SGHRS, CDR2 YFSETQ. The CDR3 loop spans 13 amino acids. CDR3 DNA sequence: TGCGCCAGCAGCGTAACAGGGATCGATGGCTACACCTTC. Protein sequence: CASSVTGIDGYTF. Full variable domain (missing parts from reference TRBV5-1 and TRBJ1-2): KAGVTQTPRYLIKTRGQQVTLSCSPISGHRSVSWYQQTPGQGLQFLFEYFSETQRNKGNFPGRFSGRQFSNSRSEMNVSTLELGDSALYLCASSVTGIDGYTFGSGTRLTVV.

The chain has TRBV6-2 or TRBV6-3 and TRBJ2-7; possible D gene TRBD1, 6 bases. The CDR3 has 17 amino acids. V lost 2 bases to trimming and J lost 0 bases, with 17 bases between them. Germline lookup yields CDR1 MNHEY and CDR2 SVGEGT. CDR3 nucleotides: TGTGCCAGCAGTTACATTCTCAGAGACAGGATCTCCTACGAGCAGTACTTC. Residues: CASSYILRDRISYEQYF.

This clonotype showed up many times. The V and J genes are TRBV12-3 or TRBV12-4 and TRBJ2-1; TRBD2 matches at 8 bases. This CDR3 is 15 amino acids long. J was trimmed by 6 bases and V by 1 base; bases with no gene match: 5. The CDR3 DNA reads TGTGCCAGCAGTTTAGAGAACGGGGGGGTCAATGAGCAGTTCTTC. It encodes CASSLENGGVNEQFF.

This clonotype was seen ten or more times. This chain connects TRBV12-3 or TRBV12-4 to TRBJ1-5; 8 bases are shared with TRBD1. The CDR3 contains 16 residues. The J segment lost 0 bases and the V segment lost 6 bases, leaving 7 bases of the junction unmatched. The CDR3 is CASRSTTGGSNQPQHF. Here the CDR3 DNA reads TGTGCCAGCAGATCCACTACAGGGGGTAGCAATCAGCCCCAGCATTTT.